Shown below are 32 T cell receptor beta chains from a single sample sequenced in a study of blood T cell repertoires in COVID-19. Assay used: immunoSEQ multiplex PCR; TCRdb lists only in-frame clones, some missing. The sample holds 110,000 or so clones; roughly 80% are singletons and the top ten take 1.5% to 1.7%. The specimen sequenced was peripheral blood. The source of these receptors is a middle-aged man with acute or convalescent COVID-19.

J is TRBJ1-2 and V is TRBV19; the D is unclear. The CDR3 spans 16 residues. From germline, CDR1 is LNHDA and CDR2 SQIVND (reference sequence). The V end was cut by 5 bases, the J end by 5 bases, with 21 bases between. The CDR3 sequence: CASSPFWEGGRYGYTF. For the CDR3, the DNA is TGTGCCAGTAGTCCCTTCTGGGAGGGAGGTCGATATGGCTACACCTTC.

The chain is built from TRBV2 and TRBJ1-5, with 7 bases fitting TRBD1. J was trimmed by 2 bases and V by 6 bases; bases with no gene match: 7. Germline assignment: CDR1 SNHLY and CDR2 FYNNEI. This CDR3 region has 15 residues. CDR3 in DNA: TGTGCCAGCAGGGCAGGGGGTCATGGCAATCAGCCCCAGCATTTT. This codes for CASRAGGHGNQPQHF.

The chain uses TRBV2 and TRBJ1-2; TRBD1 agrees at 8 bases. The CDR3 is 15 residues long. Germline V gene data show CDR1 as SNHLY and CDR2 as FYNNEI. The V and J ends lost 4 bases and 2 bases, in that order; junction bases with no gene match: 6. CDR3 region: CASSVQGVGNYGYTF. The CDR3 DNA follows: TGTGCCAGCAGTGTACAGGGGGTGGGAAACTATGGCTACACCTTC.

The chain has TRBV28 and TRBJ1-1; D is ambiguous. V lost 5 bases, J lost 6 bases, and 16 bases lay in between. There are 14 residues in the CDR3. Germline CDR1 is MDHEN and CDR2 is SYDVKM. The CDR3 reads CASSPEARGAEAFF. The DNA of the CDR3 is TGTGCCAGCAGTCCGGAGGCGCGGGGAGCTGAAGCTTTCTTT.

The gene calls are TRBV6-1 and TRBJ1-2; TRBD1 is a possible D gene (5 bases). The CDR3 runs 13 residues. Germline CDR1 MNHNS, CDR2 SASEGT. The V end lost 1 base, the J end lost 9 bases, and 12 bases lay between the germline ends. CDR3 DNA sequence: TGTGCCAGCAGTGAAGGTCAGGGTACAAGCTACACCTTC. It codes for CASSEGQGTSYTF.

V gene TRBV9 combines with J gene TRBJ2-1, with 8 nucleotides matching TRBD2. V trimming: 4 bases; J trimming: 4 bases; junction bases outside the gene matches: 7. Germline V gene lookup returns CDR1 SGDLS and CDR2 YYNGEE. There are 15 residues in the CDR3. CDR3 coding DNA: TGTGCCAGCAGCCCCACGGGGGGGCGTTACAATGAGCAGTTCTTC. This codes for CASSPTGGRYNEQFF. The variable domain in full, completed from reference TRBV9 and TRBJ2-1, reads DSGVTQTPKHLITATGQRVTLRCSPRSGDLSVYWYQQSLDQGLQFLIQYYNGEERAKGNILERFSAQQFPDLHSELNLSSLELGDSALYFCASSPTGGRYNEQFFGPGTRLTVL.

The chain couples TRBV10-3 to TRBJ2-1; 8 bases are shared with TRBD1. The germline V gene encodes CDR1 ENHRY and CDR2 SYGVKD. This CDR3 spans 15 amino acids. V lost 6 bases and J lost 4; bases outside the gene matches: 8. Here the CDR3 DNA reads TGTGCCATCAGGGTAGGGACAGGTGGATACAATGAGCAGTTCTTC. The encoded protein is CAIRVGTGGYNEQFF.

The chain employs TRBV5-6 and TRBJ1-1, with TRBD1 matching 7 bases. The CDR3 loop spans 15 amino acids. Germline values: CDR1 SGHDT, CDR2 YYEEEE. Trimming cost V 1 base and J 7 bases; bases outside gene matches: 10. CDR3 loop: CASSLWGTDYLEAFF. In DNA form, the CDR3 reads TGTGCCAGCAGCTTGTGGGGGACAGATTACCTTGAAGCTTTCTTT. Full variable domain (remainder filled in from reference TRBV5-6 and TRBJ1-1): DAGVTQSPTHLIKTRGQQVTLRCSPKSGHDTVSWYQQALGQGPQFIFQYYEEEERQRGNFPDRFSGHQFPNYSSELNVNALLLGDSALYLCASSLWGTDYLEAFFGQGTRLTVV.

The chain employs TRBV7-8 and TRBJ2-2; 9 nucleotides line up with TRBD2. V shed 8 bases, J shed 4 bases, and the junction held 5 bases outside the gene matches. Germline CDR1 reads SGHVS; CDR2 reads FQNEAQ. There are 14 residues in the CDR3. In nucleotides, the CDR3 is TGTGCCAGCCTCGCGGGGGGGGTCACCGGGGAGCTGTTTTTT. Its translation is CASLAGGVTGELFF.

The chain links TRBV5-4 to TRBJ1-2; perhaps TRBD1 as D (5 bases). Trimming cost V 6 bases and J 4 bases, with 13 bases left between them. In germline, CDR1 is SGHNT, CDR2 YYREEE (reference sequence). CDR3 size: 13 residues. CDR3 loop: CASNRRESYGYTF. The CDR3 bases are TGTGCCAGCAACAGGAGGGAGAGCTATGGCTACACCTTC.

This chain uses TRBV28 with TRBJ1-2; D gene ambiguous. This CDR3 is 15 amino acids long. From germline, CDR1 is MDHEN and CDR2 SYDVKM. V was pared by 3 bases and J by 7 bases, with 18 bases between. The CDR3 is CASSLGGPVTGGYTF. The CDR3 nucleotides are TGTGCCAGCAGTTTGGGAGGGCCGGTAACGGGTGGCTACACCTTC.

This clone appeared once. J is TRBJ2-7 and V is TRBV2, with TRBD2 matching over 10 bases. This CDR3 is built from 15 residues. The V and J ends lost 4 bases and 1 base, in that order; junction bases with no gene match: 4. CDR1 and CDR2 (germline): SNHLY, FYNNEI. The CDR3 loop is CASSASGGSSYEQYF. CDR3 nucleotides: TGTGCCAGCAGTGCTAGCGGGGGTTCATCCTACGAGCAGTACTTC.

The chain joins TRBV10-3 to TRBJ2-1; D is perhaps TRBD1 (6 bases). This CDR3 has 17 residues. Trimming pared 5 bases from V and 0 bases from J, leaving 17 bases between. The germline gives CDR1 ENHRY, CDR2 SYGVKD. The CDR3 nucleotides are TGTGCCATCAGTCCTGAAACAGGGCCCATCTCCTACAATGAGCAGTTCTTC. It specifies CAISPETGPISYNEQFF.

The chain joins TRBV9 to TRBJ1-1, with TRBD1 as a possible D gene (5 bases). This CDR3 region has 14 residues. Germline V lookup: CDR1 SGDLS, CDR2 YYNGEE. V dropped 0 bases and J dropped 4 bases, with 10 bases sitting between them. CDR3 amino acids: CASSVGGGATEAFF. CDR3 nucleotides: TGTGCCAGCAGCGTAGGCGGAGGGGCCACTGAAGCTTTCTTT.

The chain carries TRBV7-3 and TRBJ2-1, with 7 bases matching TRBD1. Germline CDR1 and CDR2: SGHTA and FQGTGA. The trim removed 4 bases at V and 4 bases at J, leaving 1 base unmatched. This CDR3 is 13 amino acids long. CDR3 amino acids: CASSSGGYNEQFF. The CDR3 DNA sequence: TGTGCCAGCAGCTCAGGGGGATACAATGAGCAGTTCTTC.

The chain uses TRBV5-5 and TRBJ1-6; a possible D gene is TRBD1 (6 bases). This CDR3 spans 15 amino acids. With 2 bases removed from V and 8 bases from J, the gap between germline ends came to 14 bases. From germline, CDR1 is SGHKS and CDR2 YYEKEE (reference sequence). Written as DNA, the CDR3 is TGTGCCAGCAGCTTTAGACAGGCGGCAGATTCACCCCTCCACTTT. It yields the protein CASSFRQAADSPLHF.

This rearrangement joins TRBV2 to TRBJ1-2; unclear D gene. V lost 8 bases to trimming and J lost 4 bases, with 11 bases between them. The CDR3 is 12 residues long. Germline-derived CDR1 and CDR2 are SNHLY and FYNNEI. The CDR3 nucleotides are TGTGCCAGCGTACTAGGAGTCTATGGCTACACCTTC. This codes for CASVLGVYGYTF.

This rearrangement joins TRBV4-1 to TRBJ1-4, with D possibly matching TRBD1 (5 bases). CDR3 length: 18 amino acids. Per the germline V gene, CDR1 is MGHRA and CDR2 is YSYEKL. V lost 0 bases and J 3 bases, leaving 17 bases between the germline ends. The CDR3 DNA is TGCGCCAGCAGCCAAGAGGCCGGCGGCTCGGGGGCTAATGAAAAACTGTTTTTT. The encoded protein is CASSQEAGGSGANEKLFF.

The rearrangement links TRBV4-2 to TRBJ2-3, with 8 nucleotides matching TRBD2. After removal of 0 bases from V and 9 bases from J, the junction contained 14 bases not matched to a gene. CDR1 and CDR2 from the germline V gene are LGHNA and YNFKEQ. The CDR3 has 17 amino acids. The CDR3: CASSQDFGTSRLETQYF. As DNA, the CDR3 is TGTGCCAGCAGCCAAGATTTTGGGACTAGTAGGCTGGAGACGCAGTATTTT.

The J gene is TRBJ2-7, the V gene TRBV5-1, with 9 bases matching TRBD2. The CDR3 consists of 14 residues. Germline V lookup: CDR1 SGHRS, CDR2 YFSETQ. The V and J ends lost 4 bases and 1 base, in that order; junction bases with no gene match: 3. CDR3 in amino acids: CASSSSGGSYEQYF. The CDR3 DNA is TGCGCCAGCAGCAGTAGCGGGGGATCCTACGAGCAGTACTTC.

The genes are TRBV27 and TRBJ1-2, with TRBD1 matching over 7 bases. The length of the CDR3 is 13 residues. Germline assignment: CDR1 MNHEY and CDR2 SMNVEV (reference sequence). Trimming took 6 bases from V and 4 from J; bases not matched to a gene: 5. In nucleotides, the CDR3 is TGTGCCAGCAGGTCGGGACAGCCCTATGGCTACACCTTC. Protein sequence: CASRSGQPYGYTF.

The chain couples TRBV11-2 to TRBJ2-3, with 12 positions matching TRBD2. The germline V gene has CDR1 SGHAT and CDR2 FQNNGV. With 4 bases clipped from V and 4 bases from J, the junction kept 9 bases outside the gene matches. The CDR3 contains 17 residues. CDR3 sequence (DNA): TGTGCCAGCAGCTCTCACCCCGGGACTAGCGGGTCAGATACGCAGTATTTT. It yields the protein CASSSHPGTSGSDTQYF.

This chain uses TRBV5-4 with TRBJ1-1; D is ambiguous. The V end lost 5 bases, the J end lost 5 bases, and 13 bases lay between the germline ends. This CDR3 comprises 13 residues. Germline CDR1 SGHNT, CDR2 YYREEE (reference sequence). CDR3 in amino acids: CASRRGGNTEAFF. DNA for the CDR3: TGTGCCAGCAGGCGGGGAGGGAATACTGAAGCTTTCTTT.

The chain carries TRBV5-6 and TRBJ2-1; TRBD1 aligns across 7 bases. Germline CDR1 is SGHDT and CDR2 is YYEEEE. With V trimmed by 10 bases and J by 5 bases, 12 bases remained unmatched. This CDR3 has 14 amino acids. This CDR3 reads CAGQVYNKHNEQFF. CDR3 DNA: TGTGCCGGACAGGTGTATAATAAGCACAATGAGCAGTTCTTC.

The CDR3 loop is CASSLTDTGRASGYTF. In DNA, the CDR3 is TGTGCCAGCAGCCTAACGGATACAGGGCGCGCGAGTGGCTACACCTTC. This chain connects TRBV7-8 to TRBJ1-2, with D maybe TRBD1 (6 bases). Germline CDR1 is SGHVS and CDR2 is FQNEAQ. The CDR3 totals 16 residues. Between the trimmed V and J ends, which lost 5 bases and 7 bases, there was a span of 23 bases. Drawing the rest from reference TRBV7-8 and TRBJ1-2, the complete variable domain is GAGVSQSPRYKVAKRGQDVALRCDPISGHVSLFWYQQALGQGPEFLTYFQNEAQLDKSGLPSDRFFAERPEGSVSTLKIQRTQQEDSAVYLCASSLTDTGRASGYTFGSGTRLTVV.

The J gene is TRBJ2-1, the V gene TRBV7-2; 9 nucleotides match TRBD2. J lost 11 bases, V lost 1 base, and 9 bases had no gene match. The CDR3 runs 15 residues. The germline V gene encodes CDR1 SGHTA and CDR2 FQGNSA. CDR3 residues: CASSLVLAGEPQQFF. The CDR3 coding sequence is TGTGCCAGCAGCTTAGTGTTAGCGGGGGAGCCTCAGCAGTTCTTC.

This chain links TRBV29-1 with TRBJ1-2, with 9 nucleotides matching TRBD1. The CDR3 is made up of 14 amino acids. V was clipped by 7 bases and J by 6 bases; unmatched bases: 12. Germline CDR1 reads SQVTM; CDR2 reads ANQGSEA. The CDR3 reads CSALGGDRANGYTF. CDR3 in DNA: TGCAGCGCCCTCGGCGGGGACAGGGCCAATGGCTACACCTTC.

The J gene is TRBJ1-5, the V gene TRBV10-1, with TRBD1 matching over 8 bases. CDR1 is WNHNN, CDR2 SYGVQD, per germline (reference sequence). The CDR3 extends over 16 amino acids. V lost 2 bases and J lost 3; bases outside the gene matches: 6. The DNA of the CDR3 is TGCGCCAGCAGTGAGGTGAGGACAGGGCTCAATCAGCCCCAGCATTTT. It specifies CASSEVRTGLNQPQHF.

V usage is TRBV21-1 and J usage is TRBJ1-1. TRBV21-1 corresponds to a pseudogene. The CDR3 loop spans 16 amino acids. CDR3 DNA: TGTGCCAGCAGCAAATGTCCGGGAAAGGGTATGGGTGAAGCTTTCTTT. It is translated as CASSKCPGKGMGEAFF.

V usage is TRBV7-2 and J usage is TRBJ2-7, with D possibly matching TRBD2 (6 bases). Trimming left V 1 base short and J 1 base short, with 11 bases between. The CDR3 consists of 15 residues. Germline lookup yields CDR1 SGHTA and CDR2 FQGNSA. The CDR3 region is CASSLVGAGSYEQYF. In nucleotides, the CDR3 is TGTGCCAGCAGCTTAGTGGGTGCGGGATCCTACGAGCAGTACTTC.

This clone showed up just once. The chain uses TRBV11-2 and TRBJ1-1; weak D call: TRBD1 (6 bases). The CDR3 length is 15 residues. V was clipped by 5 bases and J by 1 base, with 14 bases between them. Germline lookup yields CDR1 SGHAT and CDR2 FQNNGV. CDR3 region: CASSPGQPTNTEAFF. CDR3 bases: TGTGCCAGCAGCCCCGGACAGCCCACGAACACTGAAGCTTTCTTT.

The chain has TRBV24-1 and TRBJ1-2; D is perhaps TRBD1 (6 bases). The CDR3 runs to 17 residues. Germline V lookup: CDR1 KGHDR, CDR2 SFDVKD. The germline V and J ends were trimmed by 5 bases and 8 bases, with 26 bases remaining between them. The CDR3 here is CATSGFRRDTMPRGYTF. CDR3 nucleotides: TGTGCCACCAGTGGCTTCCGCCGGGACACCATGCCACGGGGCTACACCTTC.